This TCR beta chain is drawn from a study of cytomegalovirus exposure and HLA in healthy donors (dated by TCRdb to 2016 to 2017). Study-level background: An earlier analysis of roughly 570 of the donors reported approximately 300 Gb of sequence data and around 100 million unique TCR beta sequences obtained from approximately 180 million T cells. On average, about 240,000 unique TCR beta nucleotide sequences were sequenced per donor among 300 to 500 genotyped donors of the cohort, with roughly 18% of those sequences being non-productive. An earlier analysis of 587 of the donors applied high-throughput TCR beta sequencing to assess whether each TCR beta V gene segment acted as functional or pseudogenic. In a later genetic analysis, genome-wide SNP genotypes for about three fifths of the roughly 670 donors were used, and that subset was treated as a discovery cohort. Donor age, sex, ethnicity and CMV serostatus were collected together with the repertoire data. A later analysis re-examined previously published TCR beta repertoires from about 700 donors and added high-resolution HLA genotyping to investigate patterns of TCR occurrence. The study profiled the T cell repertoires of approximately 700 subjects by immunosequencing and related them to cytomegalovirus serostatus. The study was designed to test whether signatures of past pathogen exposure could be identified by cataloging public T cell receptors. Approximately 300 gigabases of sequencing data and around 80 million unique TCR sequences made up an early release that covered approximately 700 HLA-typed donors. Besides the first cohort of approximately 710 subjects, a separate validation cohort made up of over 100 different subjects was used. Rather than using new phenotypic data, the later analysis identified candidate immune exposures from TCR beta sequences and from how often those sequences occurred across donors. Typing coverage varied by locus: 629-630 donors for A, B, C, DRB1 and DQB1; around 560 for DQA1; more than 600 for DPA1; approximately 470 for DPB1. The genetic ancestry cluster associated with self-reported Caucasian donors included 80% to 90% of the roughly 400 genotyped donors. All discovery cohort repertoires had been generated on a single sequencing platform. Roughly 5 DR-DQ haplotypes were treated as single units for association and clustering because of strong linkage in the cohort. High-throughput TCR immunosequencing, statistical association of individual TCRs with disease status, and machine learning were combined to predict cytomegalovirus infection status. HLA typing covered class I and class II loci at four-digit resolution. On the study overall, not on this receptor specifically: In a later genetic analysis, a missense DCLRE1C variant was associated with V-gene and J-gene trimming of TCR beta chains, and the association was replicated in an independent cohort. Linkage disequilibrium might explain the correlated functional status among segregating V segments, but an unknown experimental factor could not be ruled out. Because HLA typing was missing for some donors at each locus, association tests included only the typed subset. Strong co-occurrence of HLA alleles, especially DR and DQ, made assigning TCR associations to individual alleles difficult. Across donors, most TCR sequences were observed very rarely, whereas some public TCRs were present in many individuals. This cohort had only TCR beta chains sequenced, and the lack of alpha or paired-chain data limited which features could be detected. The only immune exposure information available for the cohort was CMV serostatus. In a later analysis, the rate of TCR association differed among HLA loci, with DRB1 alleles having the most associated TCRs and HLA-C alleles having the fewest. According to the authors, the approach could potentially be generalized to other disease states and immunological phenotypes. A later analysis found that HLA-associated TCR beta chains were more clonally expanded and had lower generation probabilities than equally common non-associated chains. Broadly in line with IMGT annotations, most TCR beta V segments showed up in productive rearrangements about 87% or about 30% of the time in an earlier analysis of 450 to 600 of the donors. The 87-base-pair reads could not distinguish some IMGT-functional V segments, including TRBV6-2 and TRBV6-3, so those segments were excluded. According to a later genetic analysis, donors in an Asian-associated ancestry cluster had fewer N-insertions in productive TCRs than the approximately 650-donor mean. The classifier was reported to diagnose cytomegalovirus status with high specificity and sensitivity in both the original cohort and the validation cohort. A total of fewer than 200 TCR beta chains were listed by the study as associated with cytomegalovirus. The sequencing pipeline was judged likely to have produced a cluster of highly shared sequence variants as a technical artifact. Roughly uniform sequencing depth across donors was assumed in presence/absence analyses, although this assumption may not hold. In vitro tests confirmed that a few of the cytomegalovirus-associated TCR beta chains recognize cytomegalovirus antigens. A further reported finding was that TCR beta sequences accurately predicted the HLA-A and HLA-B alleles for most subjects in the first cohort. Most CMV-associated TCR beta chains appeared to be HLA-restricted in a later analysis, and the HLA associations seemed to be driven largely by CMV exposure. At a false discovery rate of 0.05, a later analysis linked 16,000 or so TCR beta sequences to specific HLA alleles. A later analysis reported that several top co-occurrence clusters appeared linked to parvovirus B19, influenza, CMV and Epstein-Barr virus. Because counts were too low, about 17 rarely observed V segments, including chromosome 9 orphons, were excluded from the earlier analysis of a few hundred of the donors.

Receptor libraries were prepared by the immunoSEQ multiplex PCR assay. The multiplex PCR relied on a mix of 60 forward primers for TCR Vbeta segments and 13 reverse primers for TCR Jbeta segments. A multiplex PCR assay on genomic DNA amplified the CDR3 region of rearranged TCR beta genes. The amplified TCR beta libraries were sequenced on the Illumina HiSeq System as 87-base-pair reads. As for the original processing: Across the 600 to 700 repertoires, a later analysis counted approximately 75 million unique TCR beta chains, roughly 11 million of which were shared by at least two donors. Raw reads were error-corrected and collapsed into unique sequences by a nearest-neighbor algorithm in which closely related sequences were merged to remove PCR and sequencing errors. To assign V, D and J gene segments, CDR3 sequences were aligned to IMGT reference sequences. For a sequence to be retained, at least a six-nucleotide match to both a V gene segment and a J gene segment was required. A rearrangement was called productive if the CDR3 had no stop codons and remained in frame with V and J, and every other rearrangement was called non-productive. Following IMGT convention, CDR3 was defined as the stretch from the second conserved V-encoded cysteine up to the conserved J-encoded phenylalanine. The earlier analysis of 550 to 650 of the donors excluded any sequence lacking an unambiguous match to a single V gene segment. In an earlier analysis of almost 600 of the donors, a V segment was called functional when productive rearrangements were above 56.7%, and segregating when the standard deviation between donors exceeded 5%. To diagnose cytomegalovirus status from the catalog of TCR beta chain sequences, a statistical classification framework was built. In a later analysis, V and J genes were assigned by comparing TCR nucleotide sequences against IMGT/GENE-DB human TR gene sequences. A later analysis assigned CDR3 sequences and most-parsimonious VDJ recombination scenarios with the TCRdist pipeline. A later analysis defined each TCR beta chain by its CDR3 amino acid sequence plus V-gene family, and excluded reads lacking a unique V-gene family. A later analysis removed 592 highly shared, low-generation-probability nucleotide sequences to deal with suspected cross-contamination and a sequencing artifact. A later analysis calculated a clonal expansion index for each public chain from normalized within-repertoire ranks of inferred template counts. In a later analysis, generation probabilities were computed with a VDJ recombination model fitted to out-of-frame rearrangements, and the resulting probabilities were checked against IGoR. Hypergeometric tests were used in a later analysis to score TCR-TCR, TCR-HLA and TCR-CMV co-occurrence, with a repertoire-size bias correction applied to the TCR pairs. False discovery rates were estimated in a later analysis by permuting HLA or CMV assignments 20 times. In a later analysis, co-occurring TCRs were grouped using DBSCAN, and TCRdist sequence similarity was added for clustering within HLA-allele-positive subsets. Repertoires with fewer than 30,000 or more than 120,000 public chains, plus five repertoires with anomalous nucleotide sharing, were excluded from co-occurrence clustering. TCRdb's version of the immuneACCESS table is confined to in-frame rearrangements and falls short of the full clone set. An unresolved V gene accounts for under half of the shortfall where checked; the remainder is of unknown origin. From that table come the V and J calls and clone size; the DNA was used to work out D and trimming. Present in this sample are a few hundred thousand clones, under 80% of which were seen just once. The ten largest clones add up to about 1.9% of the sample.

V loses 1 base at its end and J loses 1 base; junction bases beyond the gene matches: 2. From the cysteine up to the phenylalanine, the CDR3 has a length of 14 residues. Just CDR3 DNA is preserved here, 42 bases in frame from base 1. Taken from the germline V gene, the CDR1 and CDR2 loops are SQVTM and ANQGSEA. On this clone: There is no known antigen for this receptor. No base quality values were provided; no much bigger clone lies one nucleotide off.

The cohort consisted of hundreds of healthy bone marrow donors. At the time of sampling, every cohort member was nominally healthy, though immune exposures that went unrecorded were likely present. The donor tested CMV seronegative, placing the donor among the 350 or so seronegative members of the cohort. A peripheral blood sample was collected from each donor, and TCR beta sequencing was performed on peripheral blood mononuclear cells. The Qiagen DNeasy Blood Extraction Kit was used to extract genomic DNA from the blood cell samples. The chain joins TRBV29-1 to TRBJ2-3; TRBD2 matches 7 bases in the middle. Sequenced input: PBMCs. The sequence derives from a woman between 25 and 40 years old in good health and CMV-seronegative. The CDR3 region has the sequence CSVEGLAGTDTQYF. The bases read TGCAGCGTTGAAGGACTAGCAGGCACAGATACGCAGTATTTT.